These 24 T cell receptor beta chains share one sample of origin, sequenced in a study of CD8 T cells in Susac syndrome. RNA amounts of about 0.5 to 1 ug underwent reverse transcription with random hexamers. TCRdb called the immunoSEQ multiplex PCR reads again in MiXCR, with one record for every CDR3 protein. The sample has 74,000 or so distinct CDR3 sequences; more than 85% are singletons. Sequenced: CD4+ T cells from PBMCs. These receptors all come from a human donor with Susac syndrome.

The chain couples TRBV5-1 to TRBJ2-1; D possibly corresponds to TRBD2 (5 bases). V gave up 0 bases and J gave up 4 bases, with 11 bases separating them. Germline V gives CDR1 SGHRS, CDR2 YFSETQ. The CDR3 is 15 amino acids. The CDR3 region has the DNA TGCGCCAGCAGCTTGGAAGGCCAGCGGTACAATGAGCAGTTCTTC. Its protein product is CASSLEGQRYNEQFF. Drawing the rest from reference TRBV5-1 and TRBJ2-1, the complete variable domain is KAGVTQTPRYLIKTRGQQVTLSCSPISGHRSVSWYQQTPGQGLQFLFEYFSETQRNKGNFPGRFSGRQFSNSRSEMNVSTLELGDSALYLCASSLEGQRYNEQFFGPGTRLTVL.

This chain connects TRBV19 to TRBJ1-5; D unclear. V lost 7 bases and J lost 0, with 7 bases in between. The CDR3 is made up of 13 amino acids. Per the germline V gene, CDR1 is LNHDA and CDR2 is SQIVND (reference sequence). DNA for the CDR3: TGTGCCAGTAAAGAGTATAGCAATCAGCCCCAGCATTTT. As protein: CASKEYSNQPQHF.

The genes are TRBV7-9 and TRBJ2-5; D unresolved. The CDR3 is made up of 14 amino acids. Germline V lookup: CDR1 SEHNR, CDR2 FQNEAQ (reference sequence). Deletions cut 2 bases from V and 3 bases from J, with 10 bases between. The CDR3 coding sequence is TGTGCCAGCAGCTTAAGGCTAGATAAAGAGACCCAGTACTTC. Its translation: CASSLRLDKETQYF.

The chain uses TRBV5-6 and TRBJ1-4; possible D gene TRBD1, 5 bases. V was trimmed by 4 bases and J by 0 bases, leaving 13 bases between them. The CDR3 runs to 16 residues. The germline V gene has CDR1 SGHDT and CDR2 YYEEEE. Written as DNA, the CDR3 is TGTGCCAGCAGCGTGAGGCAGGGCACAACTAATGAAAAACTGTTTTTT. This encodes CASSVRQGTTNEKLFF.

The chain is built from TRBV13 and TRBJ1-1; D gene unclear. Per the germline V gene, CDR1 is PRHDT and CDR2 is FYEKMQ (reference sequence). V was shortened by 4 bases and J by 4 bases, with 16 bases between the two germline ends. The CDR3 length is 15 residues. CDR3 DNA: TGTGCCAGCAGCTGGCGGGCCAGAGGTCCCACTGAAGCTTTCTTT. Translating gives CASSWRARGPTEAFF.

CDR3 bases: TGTGCCAGCAGTTACGGTCCAGGATTAAGTCAGCCCCAGCATTTT. Protein sequence: CASSYGPGLSQPQHF. This chain joins TRBV6-6 and TRBJ1-5; no reliable D call. This CDR3 has 15 residues. V dropped 2 bases and J dropped 6 bases, with 14 bases sitting between them. CDR1 is MNHNY, CDR2 SVGAGI, per germline (reference sequence).

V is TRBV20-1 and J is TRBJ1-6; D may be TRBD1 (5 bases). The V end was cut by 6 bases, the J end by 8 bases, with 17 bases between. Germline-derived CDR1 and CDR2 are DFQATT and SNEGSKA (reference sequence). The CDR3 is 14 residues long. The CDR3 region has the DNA TGCAGTGCCCCACGGGGGACGGCCGATTCACCCCTCCACTTT. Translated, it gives CSAPRGTADSPLHF.

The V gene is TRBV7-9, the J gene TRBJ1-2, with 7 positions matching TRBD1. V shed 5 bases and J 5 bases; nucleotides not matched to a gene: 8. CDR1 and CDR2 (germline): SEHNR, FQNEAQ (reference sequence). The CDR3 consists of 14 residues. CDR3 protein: CASSLPGQTYGYTF. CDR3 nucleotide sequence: TGTGCCAGCAGCCTTCCGGGACAGACGTATGGCTACACCTTC.

This CDR3 reads CASSTSGTGGGEQYF. CDR3 nucleotides: TGTGCCAGCAGCACCTCCGGGACAGGGGGCGGCGAGCAGTACTTC. The chain recombines TRBV28 with TRBJ2-7; 12 nucleotides align to TRBD1. The CDR3 has 15 residues. V shed 6 bases and J 6 bases; nucleotides not matched to a gene: 9. Germline CDR1 is MDHEN and CDR2 is SYDVKM.

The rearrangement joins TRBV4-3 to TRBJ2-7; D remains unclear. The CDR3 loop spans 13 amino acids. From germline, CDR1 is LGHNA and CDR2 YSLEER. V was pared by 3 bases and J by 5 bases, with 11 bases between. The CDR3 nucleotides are TGCGCCAGCAGCCATTTCAGTGGGGACGAGCAGTACTTC. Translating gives CASSHFSGDEQYF.

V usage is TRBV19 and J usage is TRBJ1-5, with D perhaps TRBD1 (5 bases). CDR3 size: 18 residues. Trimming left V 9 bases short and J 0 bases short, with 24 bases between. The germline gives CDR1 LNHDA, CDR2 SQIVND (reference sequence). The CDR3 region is CASESPRQLSNSNQPQHF. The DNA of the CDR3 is TGTGCCAGCGAGAGTCCAAGACAGCTAAGCAATAGCAATCAGCCCCAGCATTTT.

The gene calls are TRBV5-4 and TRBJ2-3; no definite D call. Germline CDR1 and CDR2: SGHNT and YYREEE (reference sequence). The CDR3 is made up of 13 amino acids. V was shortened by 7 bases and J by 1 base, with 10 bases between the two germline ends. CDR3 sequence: CASSLKGTDTQYF. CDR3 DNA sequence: TGTGCCAGCTCTCTCAAGGGCACAGATACGCAGTATTTT.

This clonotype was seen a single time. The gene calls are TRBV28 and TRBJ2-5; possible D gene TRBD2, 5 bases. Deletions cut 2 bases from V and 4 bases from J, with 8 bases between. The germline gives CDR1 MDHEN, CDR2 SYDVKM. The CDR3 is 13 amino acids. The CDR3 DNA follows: TGTGCCAGCAGTTTACGAGGGAGAGAGACCCAGTACTTC. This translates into CASSLRGRETQYF.

The CDR3 loop is CASSQSPLQGRGYGYTF. The CDR3 DNA sequence: TGTGCCAGCAGCCAATCCCCCCTGCAGGGGCGAGGCTATGGCTACACCTTC. The J gene is TRBJ1-2, the V gene TRBV4-2, with TRBD1 as a possible D gene (6 bases). The ends were cut back, 2 bases at V and 4 bases at J, with 20 bases in the middle. The germline gives CDR1 LGHNA, CDR2 YNFKEQ. The CDR3 has 17 amino acids.

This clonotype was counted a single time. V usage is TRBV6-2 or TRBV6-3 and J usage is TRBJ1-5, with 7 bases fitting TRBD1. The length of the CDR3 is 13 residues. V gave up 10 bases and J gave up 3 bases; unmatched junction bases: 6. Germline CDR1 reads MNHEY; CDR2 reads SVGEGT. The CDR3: CATNRGYNQPQHF. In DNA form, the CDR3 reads TGTGCCACAAACAGGGGATACAATCAGCCCCAGCATTTT.

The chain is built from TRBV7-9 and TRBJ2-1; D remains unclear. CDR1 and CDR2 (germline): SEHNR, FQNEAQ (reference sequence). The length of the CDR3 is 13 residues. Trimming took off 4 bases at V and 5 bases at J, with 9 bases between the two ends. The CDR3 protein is CASSSGRNNEQFF. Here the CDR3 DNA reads TGTGCCAGCAGCTCCGGAAGGAACAATGAGCAGTTCTTC.

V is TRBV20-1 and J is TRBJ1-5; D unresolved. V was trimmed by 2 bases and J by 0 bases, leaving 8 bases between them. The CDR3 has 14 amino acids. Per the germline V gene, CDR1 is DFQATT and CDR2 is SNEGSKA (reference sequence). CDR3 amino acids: CSARQASSNQPQHF. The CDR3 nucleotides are TGCAGTGCTAGACAGGCCAGTAGCAATCAGCCCCAGCATTTT.

CDR3 region: CASSQGGVAKNIQYF. The DNA for the CDR3 is TGTGCCAGCAGCCAGGGCGGGGTAGCCAAAAACATTCAGTACTTC. The chain combines TRBV7-6 with TRBJ2-4; tentatively, D is TRBD2 (6 bases). This CDR3 spans 15 amino acids. The germline CDR1 and CDR2 sequences are SGHVS and FNYEAQ. Trimming pared 5 bases from V and 0 bases from J, leaving 11 bases between.

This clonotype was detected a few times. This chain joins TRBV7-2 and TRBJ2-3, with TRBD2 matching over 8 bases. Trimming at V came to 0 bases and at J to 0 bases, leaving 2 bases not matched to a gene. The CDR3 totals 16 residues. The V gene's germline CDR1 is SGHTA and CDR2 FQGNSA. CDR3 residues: CASSLARGRSTDTQYF. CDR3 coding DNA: TGTGCCAGCAGCTTAGCGCGCGGGAGGAGCACAGATACGCAGTATTTT.

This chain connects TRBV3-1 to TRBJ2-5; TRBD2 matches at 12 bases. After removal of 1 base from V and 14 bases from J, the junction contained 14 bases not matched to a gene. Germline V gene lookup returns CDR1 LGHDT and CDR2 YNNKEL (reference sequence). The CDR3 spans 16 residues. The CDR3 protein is CASSQVRTLAGGIHYF. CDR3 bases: TGTGCCAGCAGCCAAGTGCGGACACTAGCGGGGGGAATCCACTACTTC.

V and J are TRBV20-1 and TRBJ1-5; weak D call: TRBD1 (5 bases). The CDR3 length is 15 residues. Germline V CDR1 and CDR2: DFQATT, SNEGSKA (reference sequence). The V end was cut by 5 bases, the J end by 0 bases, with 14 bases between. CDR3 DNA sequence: TGCAGTGCTCTAAGGGGCGCCCTTAGCAATCAGCCCCAGCATTTT. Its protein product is CSALRGALSNQPQHF.

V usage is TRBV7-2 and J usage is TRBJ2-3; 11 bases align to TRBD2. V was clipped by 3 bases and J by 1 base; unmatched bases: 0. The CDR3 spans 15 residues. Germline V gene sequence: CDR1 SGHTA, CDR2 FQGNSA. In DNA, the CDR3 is TGTGCCAGCAGCTTGACTAGCGGGGGCACAGATACGCAGTATTTT. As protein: CASSLTSGGTDTQYF.

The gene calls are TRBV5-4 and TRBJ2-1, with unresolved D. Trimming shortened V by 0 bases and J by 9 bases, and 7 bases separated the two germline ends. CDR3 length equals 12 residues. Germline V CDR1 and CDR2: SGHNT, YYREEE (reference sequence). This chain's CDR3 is CASSLVSSEQFF. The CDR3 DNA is TGTGCCAGCAGCTTGGTTAGCAGTGAGCAGTTCTTC.

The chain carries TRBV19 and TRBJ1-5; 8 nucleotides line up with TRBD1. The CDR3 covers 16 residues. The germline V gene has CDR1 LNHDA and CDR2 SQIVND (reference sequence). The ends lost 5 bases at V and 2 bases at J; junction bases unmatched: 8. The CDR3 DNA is TGTGCCAGTAGTCCCAGGGGGCGGACTGGCAATCAGCCCCAGCATTTT. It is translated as CASSPRGRTGNQPQHF.